The T cell receptor beta chain under discussion was sequenced for a study of T-cell memory formation after mild COVID-19 (dated by TCRdb to the early 2020s). The study in broad terms: TCR sequence clusters from the two donors were found to be largely donor specific. Longitudinal TCRalpha and TCRbeta repertoire sequencing tracked T-cell clones expanding and contracting after mild COVID-19 in a couple of donors. The cohort comprised two young, previously healthy adult volunteers, one female and one male.

General conclusions and limits of the study: Whether the second-wave clones peaking on day 37 were SARS-CoV-2 specific was not confirmed. Only a couple of mild cases were covered in the study, and larger cohorts including severe cases with pre-infection samples were considered necessary. Clones that contracted from day 15 to 85 showed balanced CD4/CD8 phenotypes, whereas a second wave of clones that expanded from day 15 to 37 leaned towards CD4+. Some responding clones were detected in pre-infection memory, which suggested that pre-existing cross-reactive memory T cells had joined the SARS-CoV-2 response. Contracting CD4+ clones were located mainly in the CM and EM memory subsets, whereas CD8+ clones were found to be enriched in EMRA.

Details on this clonotype: The antigen this receptor binds is unknown. Base qualities are not provided; no much larger clone lies one nucleotide away.

PBMCs were isolated by Ficoll-Paque density gradient centrifugation. Spanning cysteine to phenylalanine, the CDR3 consists of 16 amino acids. The read is trimmed to its CDR3 DNA, 48 bases read in frame from base 1. Trimming removed 0 bases from V and 4 bases from J, leaving 13 bases between the germline ends. Via the germline V gene, CDR1 is MGHRA and CDR2 YSYEKL. Data came from an Illumina NovaSeq 6000. cDNA libraries for TCRalpha and TCRbeta were prepared by 5'RACE using constant-segment primers, with sample barcodes and unique molecular identifiers added. RNA was extracted from every sample with Trizol reagent. Libraries were amplified in two PCR steps, with a second sample barcode and Illumina TruSeq adapters added in the second step. Libraries were sequenced on an Illumina NovaSeq with 2 x 150 bp paired-end reads. Under the source paper's analysis protocol: Reads were demultiplexed and collapsed into UMI-guided consensus sequences with migec v1.2.7. Using mixcr v2.1.11, UMI consensuses were aligned to TRA and TRB V and J templates and then assembled into clonotypes. A clonotype was counted as expanded or contracted only when both edgeR and NoisET called the clonotype significant, with the noise models trained on biological replicates. For edgeR calls, a false discovery rate-adjusted p below 0.01 and a log2 fold-change threshold of 1 were applied. As an exploratory analysis of dynamics, max-normalized trajectories of the 1000 most abundant clonotypes were examined with PCA combined with hierarchical clustering. Separately sequenced CD4+ and CD8+ repertoires were used to assign the CD4 or CD8 phenotype of responding clones. The public reads were run again by TCRdb, first through fastp at Q25 and then through MiXCR, and only productive beta chains were kept. CDR3 protein sequences are deduplicated, and each keeps its most common genes and DNA. The V and J calls shown here were made by TCRdb, not taken from the authors' results. For this sample the table gives 150,000 to 200,000 distinct CDR3 sequences, of which around 15% were detected only once. Approximately 14% of the sample goes to the ten largest clones.

In this chain, TRBV4-1 is recombined with TRBJ1-5, and the D gene may be TRBD1, 6 bases matching. This clonotype was sampled from an adult woman who had mild COVID-19 (a few samples of this study predate the infection). The sample titles of this study are shuffled in the database, so cell type and time point are left out; the donor was told from shared clones. Sequences were obtained from PBMCs or a T cell subset sorted from them (not recorded which). The CDR3 has the sequence CASSQDEGHGNQPQHF. The nucleotide sequence reads as follows: TGCGCCAGCAGCCAAGATGAGGGACACGGGAATCAGCCCCAGCATTTT.